The 11 T cell receptor beta chains below were found in one sample sequenced in a study of CD8 T cells in Susac syndrome. When the RNA was reverse transcribed, random hexamers were used with an input of roughly 0.5 to 1 ug. MiXCR, applied by TCRdb to the immunoSEQ multiplex PCR reads, yields one record per CDR3 protein. The data hold a few hundred thousand distinct CDR3 sequences, with approximately 85% observed a single time. Sequencing used CD8+ T cells from PBMCs. Receptors were obtained from a human donor with multiple sclerosis.

The chain joins TRBV7-6 to TRBJ2-7; possible D gene TRBD2, 6 bases. Germline V gives CDR1 SGHVS, CDR2 FNYEAQ. The CDR3 length is 13 residues. V was shortened by 3 bases and J by 7 bases, with 13 bases between the two germline ends. The CDR3 nucleotides read TGTGCCAGCAGCTTGCGGGACCCGGGGGAGCAGTACTTC. Translated, it gives CASSLRDPGEQYF.

The sample holds a few counts of this clonotype. The chain is built from TRBV27 and TRBJ2-7, with 11 bases fitting TRBD2. The V segment lost 2 bases and the J segment 3 bases; nucleotides outside the gene matches: 0. This CDR3 comprises 14 residues. CDR1 and CDR2 (germline): MNHEY, SMNVEV (reference sequence). The CDR3 spells CASSLTSGSYEQYF. DNA of the CDR3: TGTGCCAGCAGTTTAACTAGCGGGAGCTACGAGCAGTACTTC.

V gene TRBV2 combines with J gene TRBJ2-6; 8 bases line up with TRBD1. CDR1 is SNHLY, CDR2 FYNNEI, per germline. The V segment lost 7 bases and the J segment 0 bases; nucleotides outside the gene matches: 11. The CDR3 is made up of 18 amino acids. The CDR3 DNA sequence: TGTGCCAGCATGCCGACAGGGGAATCTTACTCTGGGGCCAACGTCCTGACTTTC. It specifies CASMPTGESYSGANVLTF.

The V call is TRBV5-1, the J call TRBJ2-7; tentatively, D is TRBD2 (5 bases). Deletions cut 0 bases from V and 0 bases from J, with 13 bases between. CDR3 length: 16 residues. Germline CDR1 is SGHRS and CDR2 is YFSETQ. The CDR3 sequence is CASSLANGGASYEQYF. The CDR3 DNA follows: TGCGCCAGCAGCTTGGCCAATGGAGGAGCCTCCTACGAGCAGTACTTC.

The chain links TRBV2 to TRBJ2-7; D ambiguous. V dropped 0 bases and J dropped 1 base, with 13 bases sitting between them. CDR1 and CDR2 (germline): SNHLY, FYNNEI. This CDR3 has 16 residues. As DNA, the CDR3 is TGTGCCAGCAGTGAAGCGCCGGACGCGTCGTCCTACGAGCAGTACTTC. It is translated as CASSEAPDASSYEQYF.

This clonotype appeared a single time. The chain has TRBV28 and TRBJ2-7; 10 positions agree with TRBD1. In germline, CDR1 is MDHEN, CDR2 SYDVKM. The length of the CDR3 is 16 residues. Trimming at V came to 4 bases and at J to 5 bases, leaving 11 bases not matched to a gene. CDR3 bases: TGTGCCAGCAGTTCCCCGCCGGGACAGGGGATCCACGAGCAGTACTTC. This sequence encodes CASSSPPGQGIHEQYF.

The V gene is TRBV6-2 or TRBV6-3, the J gene TRBJ2-7; D is ambiguous. The CDR3 is 14 residues long. Trimming stripped 7 bases from V and 4 bases from J, with 17 bases between. Germline CDR1 and CDR2: MNHEY and SVGEGT. The CDR3 spells CASTPLGNRYEQYF. The DNA for the CDR3 is TGTGCCAGCACCCCCCTTGGGAACAGATACGAGCAGTACTTC.

This chain joins TRBV30 and TRBJ2-1; D uncertain. This CDR3 has 11 amino acids. V was trimmed by 5 bases and J by 8 bases, leaving 10 bases between them. Germline-derived CDR1 and CDR2 are GTSNPN and SVGIG (reference sequence). Written as DNA, the CDR3 is TGTGCCTGGTTTATGAGCGATGAGCAGTTCTTC. It translates to CAWFMSDEQFF. Full variable domain (rest looked up from reference TRBV30 and TRBJ2-1): SQTIHQWPATLVQPVGSPLSLECTVEGTSNPNLYWYRQAAGRGLQLLFYSVGIGQISSEVPQNLSASRPQDRQFILSSKKLLLSDSGFYLCAWFMSDEQFFGPGTRLTVL.

The chain uses TRBV20-1 and TRBJ1-1; D might be TRBD1 (5 bases). CDR1 is DFQATT, CDR2 SNEGSKA, per germline (reference sequence). The CDR3 has 12 amino acids. Trimming left V 7 bases short and J 4 bases short, with 13 bases between. For the CDR3, the DNA is TGCAGTGTCCCCGGGGGTCCCACTGAAGCTTTCTTT. Its protein is CSVPGGPTEAFF.

The J gene is TRBJ2-1, the V gene TRBV5-1; 7 nucleotides line up with TRBD1. There are 15 residues in the CDR3. Germline V CDR1 and CDR2: SGHRS, YFSETQ. The V segment lost 4 bases and the J segment 4 bases; nucleotides outside the gene matches: 8. CDR3 amino acids: CASSPTGTAYNEQFF. Written as DNA, the CDR3 is TGCGCCAGCAGCCCAACCGGGACAGCTTACAATGAGCAGTTCTTC. Together with reference TRBV5-1 and TRBJ2-1, the CDR3 gives the full variable domain: KAGVTQTPRYLIKTRGQQVTLSCSPISGHRSVSWYQQTPGQGLQFLFEYFSETQRNKGNFPGRFSGRQFSNSRSEMNVSTLELGDSALYLCASSPTGTAYNEQFFGPGTRLTVL.

This chain connects TRBV28 to TRBJ1-1; D call uncertain. Germline V gene data show CDR1 as MDHEN and CDR2 as SYDVKM. The CDR3 runs 13 residues. Trimming left V 1 base short and J 11 bases short, with 14 bases between. The CDR3 DNA reads as TGTGCCAGCAGTTTATTGGATAGGGATGTCGCTTTCTTT. As protein: CASSLLDRDVAFF.